The rows below give T cell receptor beta chains drawn from one sample of a study of blood T cell repertoires in COVID-19. TCRdb keeps only in-frame clones here, not all; method: immunoSEQ multiplex PCR. The data show 150,000 to 200,000 clones, 70% to 90% seen once. The sequenced sample was peripheral blood. Receptor source: a man aged 60 to 69 with acute or convalescent COVID-19. Each CDR3 is given with its conserved first and last residue. A D gene is named only where the DNA matches it firmly. Not every row has a clone size; where given, it reads once, few, many or a size class.

j_call | d_call | v_call | clone_size | cdr3_nt | cdr3_aa
TRBJ2-3 | TRBD2 | TRBV7-6 | once | TGTGCCAGCAGCCTTGGGGCGGGGGGCAGCACAGATACGCAGTATTTT | CASSLGAGGSTDTQYF
TRBJ1-1 | TRBD1 | TRBV30 | NA | TGTGCCTGGAGGACGGACAGGTTGAACACTGAAGCTTTCTTT | CAWRTDRLNTEAFF
TRBJ1-2 | NA | TRBV5-6 | NA | TGTGCCAGCAGTCGCTTCGAGGGCGATGGCTACACCTTC | CASSRFEGDGYTF
TRBJ2-7 | NA | TRBV11-2 | NA | TGTGCCAGCAGCTCACTAAAGGGGCAGGGAATCTACGAGCAGTACTTC | CASSSLKGQGIYEQYF
TRBJ1-3 | NA | TRBV7-9 | NA | TGTGCCAGCAGCTCCACGCAAGACAGCTCTGGAAACACCATATATTTT | CASSSTQDSSGNTIYF
TRBJ1-6 | TRBD1 | TRBV4-3 | few | TGCGCCAGCAGGTTGACAGGGGATAACCATTCACCCCTCCACTTT | CASRLTGDNHSPLHF
TRBJ2-5 | TRBD1 | TRBV2 | NA | TGTGCCAGCAGTGAAACTCGCTCGCAATCAGGGGGAAAGTACTTC | CASSETRSQSGGKYF
TRBJ2-3 | NA | TRBV7-2 | NA | TGTGCCAGCAGCTTAGCTCTTAACACAGATACGCAGTATTTT | CASSLALNTDTQYF
TRBJ1-2 | NA | TRBV6-5 | NA | TGTGCCAGCATATTGCCTAAAACAGGGAACTATGGCTACACCTTC | CASILPKTGNYGYTF
TRBJ2-7 | NA | TRBV10-3 | NA | TGTGCCACCGCCCCTCGGGACGAGCAGTACTTC | CATAPRDEQYF
TRBJ1-1 | NA | TRBV9 | once | TGTGCCAGCAGCGTGGCCGGGGATCACACTGAAGCTTTCTTT | CASSVAGDHTEAFF
TRBJ2-1 | NA | TRBV5-6 | NA | TGTGCCAGCAGCTTGTTATCGTCAGCGAAGAGGTACAATGAGCAGTTCTTC | CASSLLSSAKRYNEQFF
TRBJ2-1 | TRBD2 | TRBV9 | NA | TGTGCCAGCAGCGTAGACGGGGAGGGGTGGAATGAGCAGTTCTTC | CASSVDGEGWNEQFF
TRBJ1-4 | TRBD1 | TRBV11-2 | few | TGTGCCAGCAGCTGGAGGGGGCAAGATGAAAAACTGTTTTTT | CASSWRGQDEKLFF
TRBJ2-1 | NA | TRBV5-1 | NA | TGCGCCAGCAGCTTTTCGGTACCCAATGAGCAGTTCTTC | CASSFSVPNEQFF
TRBJ2-2 | TRBD2 | TRBV9 | NA | TGTGCCAGCAGCGTAACCGCCCCGGGAGGGAGGACCGGGGAGCTGTTTTTT | CASSVTAPGGRTGELFF
TRBJ1-5 | NA | TRBV7-2 | NA | TGTGCCAGCAGTTCGGTCGGGGTAAGGAATCAGCCCCAGCATTTT | CASSSVGVRNQPQHF
TRBJ2-5 | TRBD1 | TRBV5-4 | NA | TGTGCCAGCAGCGCCCCCTCGGGACAGGGTCGGGAGACCCAGTACTTC | CASSAPSGQGRETQYF
TRBJ1-6 | NA | TRBV2 | NA | TGTGCCAGCAGTGTACGGAGCTCCTATAATTCACCCCTCCACTTT | CASSVRSSYNSPLHF
TRBJ2-2 | NA | TRBV2 | NA | TGTGCCAGCAGTGAGGAGTCTGGGACCGGGGAGCTGTTTTTT | CASSEESGTGELFF
TRBJ2-2 | TRBD1 | TRBV5-1 | NA | TGCGCCAGCAGCCCTCCGGGACAGGGGGCGACGACCGGGGAGCTGTTTTTT | CASSPPGQGATTGELFF
TRBJ1-2 | NA | TRBV18 | few | TGTGCCAGCTCACCAGTCGCGGGACGGCAATATGGCTACACCTTC | CASSPVAGRQYGYTF
TRBJ2-2 | NA | TRBV6-5 | NA | TGTGCCAGCAGCCGCACCGGGGAGCTGTTTTTT | CASSRTGELFF
TRBJ1-2 | NA | TRBV3-1/TRBV3-2 | NA | TGTGCCAGCAGCCCTCGACTAGGAGCTAACTATGGCTACACCTTC | CASSPRLGANYGYTF
TRBJ1-2 | NA | TRBV4-1 | NA | TGCGCCAGCAGCCAACCCCGGGAGGGGAAGGTAGTTGGTGGCTACACCTTC | CASSQPREGKVVGGYTF
TRBJ2-7 | TRBD2 | TRBV5-1 | once | TGCGCCAGCAGCCACGGGACTAGCTCCTACGAGCAGTACTTC | CASSHGTSSYEQYF
TRBJ2-7 | NA | TRBV7-9 | NA | TGTGCCAGCAGCTTAGTCAGGCAGGGGTTGACCTACGAGCAGTACTTC | CASSLVRQGLTYEQYF
TRBJ1-2 | NA | TRBV21-1 | once | TGTGCCAGCGCTTTTCGCAGGGGGCCAAGGGATGGCTACACCTTC | CASAFRRGPRDGYTF
TRBJ1-1 | NA | TRBV6-5 | NA | TGTGCCAGCAGTTACGGATGGCAGGGCAACACTGAAGCTTTCTTT | CASSYGWQGNTEAFF
TRBJ2-7 | NA | TRBV7-9 | NA | TGTGCCAGCAGTTACGGTCGGAGCTACGAGCAGTACTTC | CASSYGRSYEQYF
TRBJ2-1 | TRBD2 | TRBV24-1 | NA | TGTGCCACCAGTGCATCGAGCGGGGGGTCGAATGAGCAGTTCTTC | CATSASSGGSNEQFF
TRBJ1-5 | TRBD1 | TRBV12-3/TRBV12-4 | NA | TGTGCCAGCAGGACAGGGCGACAGCCCCAGCATTTT | CASRTGRQPQHF
TRBJ1-2 | TRBD1 | TRBV5-1 | few | TGCGCCAGCAGCAGCGGACAGGGGGAGACCTATGGCTACACCTTC | CASSSGQGETYGYTF
TRBJ2-1 | TRBD2 | TRBV7-2 | NA | TGTGCCAGCAGCTTAGCTACTCGGGGGGTATACAATGAGCAGTTCTTC | CASSLATRGVYNEQFF